This T cell receptor beta chain was sequenced in a study of Graves' ophthalmopathy and Graves' hyperthyroidism. Across the study: Sampling took place at initial diagnosis, with peripheral blood obtained before any treatment. Study observations and caveats: Blood also held most thyroid clonotypes expanded above 0.001 frequency.

In this cohort, patients with other autoimmune diseases, uncontrolled infections, pregnancy or lactation were excluded. This CDR3 spans 14 amino acids. V was trimmed by 5 bases and J by 2 bases, leaving 15 bases between them. Germline CDR1 and CDR2: SQVTM and ANQGSEA. Investigators amplified TCR beta CDR3 regions from RNA transcripts. Following a first-round RT-PCR that used HTBI primers, a second-round multiplex PCR was carried out. TCRdb re-derived calls from the multiplex PCR reads in MiXCR, one entry per CDR3 protein. The sample lists about 370,000 distinct CDR3 sequences; around 16% were seen once. There are many counts of this clonotype. Its antigen is as yet unknown.

This rearrangement joins TRBV29-1 to TRBJ2-5; unclear D gene. The sequencing sample was made of peripheral blood. This clonotype was obtained from a woman in her late teens or twenties with Graves' ophthalmopathy. CDR3 amino acids: CSVRAARGQETQYF. The CDR3 DNA follows: TGCAGCGTTAGGGCAGCTAGAGGTCAAGAGACCCAGTACTTC.